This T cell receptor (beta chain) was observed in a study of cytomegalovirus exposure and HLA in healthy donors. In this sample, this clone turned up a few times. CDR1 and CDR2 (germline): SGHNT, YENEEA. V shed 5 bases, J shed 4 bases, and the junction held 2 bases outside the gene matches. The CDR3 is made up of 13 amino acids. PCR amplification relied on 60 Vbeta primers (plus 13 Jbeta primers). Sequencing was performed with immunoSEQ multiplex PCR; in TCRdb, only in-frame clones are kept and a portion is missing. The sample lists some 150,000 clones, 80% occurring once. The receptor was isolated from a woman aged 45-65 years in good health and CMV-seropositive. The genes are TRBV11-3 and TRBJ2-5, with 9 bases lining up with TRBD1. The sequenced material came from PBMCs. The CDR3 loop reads CASSPGQGETQYF. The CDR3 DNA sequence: TGTGCCAGCAGCCCGGGACAGGGAGAGACCCAGTACTTC.